In this sample, the clone carrying this TCR beta chain turned up many times. The antigen remains undetermined. The CDR3 totals 15 residues. The germline CDR1 and CDR2 sequences are SGHTA and FQGNSA. Trimming removed 5 bases from V and 7 bases from J, with 15 bases in between. Certain patients, namely those with other autoimmune diseases, uncontrolled infections, pregnancy or lactation, were excluded. The sample belongs to a study of Graves' ophthalmopathy and Graves' hyperthyroidism. Looking at the study overall: Peripheral blood collection took place at initial diagnosis, before any treatment. General study findings and limits: A 13-signature model separated ophthalmopathy from stable hyperthyroidism, reaching roughly 85% sensitivity and around 79% specificity cross-validated. Also, most clonotypes expanded in the thyroid above 0.001 frequency appeared in blood.

RNA transcripts yielded amplified TCR beta CDR3 regions. The authors performed first-round RT-PCR with HTBI primers and then a second-round multiplex PCR. In TCRdb, the multiplex PCR reads were re-called with MiXCR into one record per CDR3 protein. The sample consists of roughly 480,000 distinct CDR3 sequences, around 14% of them appearing once. The sequence was collected from a woman aged 25 to 39 with Graves' ophthalmopathy. The J gene is TRBJ1-6, the V gene TRBV7-2, with D possibly being TRBD1 (5 bases). Source material: blood. For the CDR3, the DNA is TGTGCCAGCAGCCCGGGACCGTCGCCCAATTCACCCCTCCACTTT. Translation: CASSPGPSPNSPLHF.